The clone carrying this T cell receptor beta chain was detected a few times. Its specificity is unknown. Through Arm-PCR of CDR3 regions and iRepertoire HTBI primers, TCR beta libraries were built. TCRdb analysed the multiplex PCR reads with MiXCR anew, one entry per CDR3 protein. The table includes 560,000 or so distinct CDR3 sequences, 15% to 20% detected once. The data originate from a study of regulatory T cells in long-lasting Graves disease. On the study more broadly: Antithyroid drug use was under 3 months in newly diagnosed Graves' patients.

Study-wide results and limits: Relative to new patients (roughly 970), persistent patients exhibited greater sharing of public clonotypes (around 3,000).

V lost 3 bases and J 0 bases, leaving 19 bases between the germline ends. CDR3 size: 18 residues. Germline-derived CDR1 and CDR2 are SEHNR and FQNEAQ (reference sequence). The time point here: newly diagnosed GD, antithyroid drugs for less than 3 months. PBMCs were the source of the RNA used for TCR sequencing. Blood from the periphery, 8 to 9.5 milliliters in all, was drawn into EDTA tubes. The same specimen was also included in a second study, on T cells in Graves' hyperthyroidism and ophthalmopathy. That source notes: Graves' hyperthyroidism without ophthalmopathy progression within 18 months was termed stable.

The chain couples TRBV7-9 to TRBJ2-3, with D perhaps matching TRBD1 (6 bases). Sequences were derived from peripheral blood mononuclear cells (PBMCs), sampled at new diagnosis, from a patient treated with antithyroid drugs. The sequence was obtained from a man aged 18 to 35 with Graves disease. Written as DNA, the CDR3 is TGTGCCAGCAGCTTCAGTTGGCAGACCCAGGGGAGCACAGATACGCAGTATTTT. Its protein product is CASSFSWQTQGSTDTQYF.